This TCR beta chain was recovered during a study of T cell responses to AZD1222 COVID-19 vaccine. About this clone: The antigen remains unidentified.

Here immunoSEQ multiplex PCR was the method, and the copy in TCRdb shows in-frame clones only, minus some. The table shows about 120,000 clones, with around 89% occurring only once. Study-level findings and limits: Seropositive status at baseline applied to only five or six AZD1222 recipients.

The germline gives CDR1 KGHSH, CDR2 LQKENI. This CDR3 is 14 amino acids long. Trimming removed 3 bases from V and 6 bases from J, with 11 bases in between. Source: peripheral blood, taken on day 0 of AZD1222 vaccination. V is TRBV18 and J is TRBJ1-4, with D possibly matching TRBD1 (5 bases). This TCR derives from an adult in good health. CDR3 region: CASSPTAVHEKLFF. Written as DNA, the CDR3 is TGTGCCAGCTCACCGACAGCGGTCCATGAAAAACTGTTTTTT.